These 25 T cell receptor beta chains originate from one sample sequenced in a study of blood T cell repertoires in COVID-19. Assay used: immunoSEQ multiplex PCR; TCRdb lists only in-frame clones, some missing. The sample lists more than 200,000 clones, 65% to 85% occurring once. Sequencing was done on a sample of peripheral blood. Every receptor here comes from a woman aged 35 to 49 with active or convalescent COVID-19.

This clone was seen only once. The chain carries TRBV10-2 and TRBJ2-3; 15 bases are shared with TRBD2. The CDR3 runs 19 residues. The junction had 6 bases not matched to a gene; V was cut back by 2 bases and J by 0 bases. The germline V gene encodes CDR1 WSHSY and CDR2 SAAADI. This CDR3 is CASSEPRTSGGASTDTQYF. The DNA for the CDR3 is TGCGCCAGCAGTGAGCCTAGGACTAGCGGGGGGGCTAGCACAGATACGCAGTATTTT.

The chain joins TRBV27 to TRBJ1-6; the match to TRBD1 covers 8 bases. CDR1 and CDR2 from the germline V gene are MNHEY and SMNVEV (reference sequence). The length of the CDR3 is 18 residues. Losses at the gene ends were 4 bases for V and 2 bases for J; bases not matched to a gene: 10. The DNA for the CDR3 is TGTGCCAGCAGTTCGTTTGGAGACAGGGGCGCCTATAATTCACCCCTCCACTTT. Translation gives CASSSFGDRGAYNSPLHF.

The rearrangement uses TRBV23-1 and TRBJ1-5; D not resolved. TRBV23-1 is an ORF for which the function is uncertain. The CDR3 has 20 residues. V was pared by 4 bases and J by 0 bases, with 25 bases between. This CDR3 reads CASSRSPGGRSKYSNQPQHF. DNA of the CDR3: TGCGCCAGCAGTCGGTCCCCCGGAGGCCGTTCGAAATATAGCAATCAGCCCCAGCATTTT.

This clone was observed once. The chain carries TRBV5-4 and TRBJ1-6, with unresolved D. The germline CDR1 and CDR2 sequences are SGHNT and YYREEE (reference sequence). Between the trimmed V and J ends, which lost 0 bases and 7 bases, there was a span of 11 bases. The CDR3 extends over 15 amino acids. In nucleotides, the CDR3 is TGTGCCAGCAGCTTGGCCCGGGGTTTCAATTCACCCCTCCACTTT. Protein product: CASSLARGFNSPLHF.

The rearrangement uses TRBV7-2 and TRBJ1-6, with D possibly being TRBD1 (6 bases). The V end was cut by 1 base, the J end by 10 bases, with 17 bases between. Germline lookup yields CDR1 SGHTA and CDR2 FQGNSA. This CDR3 contains 16 residues. CDR3 DNA: TGTGCCAGCAGCTTAGTAGGCCAGGGGTTAGGGTCACCCCTCCACTTT. Translation: CASSLVGQGLGSPLHF.

The genes are TRBV11-2 and TRBJ1-2, with D unresolved. The CDR3 loop spans 14 amino acids. Trimming took off 4 bases at V and 1 base at J, with 10 bases between the two ends. Germline assignment: CDR1 SGHAT and CDR2 FQNNGV. This CDR3 reads CASSYGEGNYGYTF. In DNA, the CDR3 is TGTGCCAGCAGCTATGGCGAGGGTAACTATGGCTACACCTTC.

There are a few counts of this clone. V is TRBV4-1 and J is TRBJ1-1, with TRBD1 as a possible D gene (5 bases). Germline CDR1 MGHRA, CDR2 YSYEKL. CDR3 length: 15 residues. V was cut by 4 bases and J by 1 base, with 13 bases left in between. CDR3 coding DNA: TGCGCCAGCAGCCCCTCGGCGGGGGAGAACACTGAAGCTTTCTTT. Translation gives CASSPSAGENTEAFF.

This clone has only one observation. This chain uses TRBV3-1 (or the pseudogene TRBV3-2) with TRBJ2-3; 9 bases match TRBD2. The CDR3 runs to 18 residues. Germline CDR1 is LGHDT and CDR2 is YNNKEL (reference sequence). The V segment lost 0 bases and the J segment 2 bases; nucleotides outside the gene matches: 9. The CDR3 loop is CASSQESLAGGDTDTQYF. CDR3 nucleotide sequence: TGTGCCAGCAGCCAAGAAAGTTTGGCGGGGGGGGACACAGATACGCAGTATTTT.

The rearrangement joins TRBV11-2 to TRBJ2-1; 8 positions agree with TRBD2. This CDR3 is built from 13 residues. CDR1 SGHAT and CDR2 FQNNGV come from the germline V gene. V trimming: 4 bases; J trimming: 13 bases; junction bases outside the gene matches: 9. In nucleotides, the CDR3 is TGTGCCAGCAGCTCGGAACGGGGGGGTTTACAGTTCTTC. This codes for CASSSERGGLQFF.

This chain uses TRBV21-1 with TRBJ2-2; no check of the table's D call, TRBD1, against the DNA was made. TRBV21-1 is a documented pseudogene. The CDR3 spans 14 residues. CDR3 sequence (DNA): TGTGCCAGCCAAACAGAAACGAACACCGGGGAGCTGTTTTTT. Encoded protein: CASQTETNTGELFF.

This clone turned up a few times. The genes are TRBV7-9 and TRBJ1-1; no clear D. The V end lost 5 bases, the J end lost 1 base, and 5 bases lay between the germline ends. The CDR3 is 12 residues long. Germline CDR1 SEHNR, CDR2 FQNEAQ (reference sequence). CDR3 protein: CASSAGNTEAFF. Here the CDR3 DNA reads TGTGCCAGCAGCGCAGGGAACACTGAAGCTTTCTTT.

The chain links TRBV7-3 to TRBJ2-5; 10 bases agree with TRBD1. Germline loops: CDR1 SGHTA, CDR2 FQGTGA. CDR3 size: 15 residues. V was pared by 5 bases and J by 4 bases, with 7 bases of the junction left unmatched. Here the CDR3 DNA reads TGTGCCAGCAGCCCGACAGGGGGCCTCGGAGAGACCCAGTACTTC. This gives the protein CASSPTGGLGETQYF.

This clone was observed a single time. V is TRBV11-2 and J is TRBJ1-3; the D gene is possibly TRBD1 (6 bases). Germline values: CDR1 SGHAT, CDR2 FQNNGV. There are 15 residues in the CDR3. V was pared by 5 bases and J by 3 bases, with 14 bases between. This chain's CDR3 is CASSLSQGNGNTIYF. The DNA of the CDR3 is TGTGCCAGCAGCCTCAGCCAGGGGAATGGAAACACCATATATTTT.

The V and J genes are TRBV10-2 and TRBJ2-7, with TRBD2 identical over 11 bases. V dropped 6 bases and J dropped 1; count of bases not matched to a gene: 5. The CDR3 is 15 residues long. Germline values: CDR1 WSHSY, CDR2 SAAADI. CDR3 nucleotide sequence: TGCGCCAGCAGGCTGACTAGCGGGGTTTCCTACGAGCAGTACGTC. It is translated as CASRLTSGVSYEQYV.

The chain recombines TRBV12-3 or TRBV12-4 with TRBJ2-1; no clear D gene. Trimming left V 7 bases short and J 8 bases short, with 15 bases between. The CDR3 covers 13 residues. CDR3 region: CASNSPNGYEQFF. The DNA for the CDR3 is TGTGCCAGCAACTCGCCCAACGGGTATGAGCAGTTCTTC.

The chain employs TRBV7-9 and TRBJ2-5; D is undetermined. The germline gives CDR1 SEHNR, CDR2 FQNEAQ (reference sequence). Trimming took 1 base from V and 2 from J, leaving 8 bases between them. The CDR3 has 14 residues. The CDR3 nucleotides read TGTGCCAGCAGCTTAGAACGCCAGCAAGAGACCCAGTACTTC. Residues: CASSLERQQETQYF.

This clone was seen many times. The chain's CDR3 is CASSLAGNGYTF. In nucleotides, the CDR3 is TGTGCCAGCAGCTTGGCCGGGAATGGCTACACCTTC. The genes are TRBV5-4 and TRBJ1-2; D ambiguous. The ends were cut back, 0 bases at V and 6 bases at J, with 6 bases in the middle. The CDR3 contains 12 residues. Germline CDR1 SGHNT, CDR2 YYREEE (reference sequence).

The table lists this clone with a few counts. DNA for the CDR3: TGCGCCAGCAGCTTGCGCGGAGGGCTGAACACTGAAGCTTTCTTT. Translated: CASSLRGGLNTEAFF. The chain couples TRBV5-1 to TRBJ1-1; no clear D. V lost 1 base to trimming and J lost 0 bases, with 10 bases between them. The CDR3 is 15 amino acids. The germline CDR1 and CDR2 sequences are SGHRS and YFSETQ.

CDR3 region: CSVADRIVYNEQFF. CDR3 DNA: TGCAGCGTCGCTGACAGGATAGTCTACAATGAGCAGTTCTTC. This chain connects TRBV29-1 to TRBJ2-1; D is possibly TRBD1 (6 bases). The V gene's germline CDR1 is SQVTM and CDR2 ANQGSEA. Trimming stripped 6 bases from V and 3 bases from J, with 15 bases between. This CDR3 comprises 14 residues.

This chain connects TRBV7-2 to TRBJ2-5; D call uncertain. The germline gives CDR1 SGHTA, CDR2 FQGNSA. The CDR3 is 13 amino acids. V lost 2 bases and J 4 bases, leaving 8 bases between the germline ends. CDR3 sequence reads: CASSLNKRETQYF. DNA for the CDR3: TGTGCCAGCAGCTTAAATAAGCGAGAGACCCAGTACTTC.

J is TRBJ1-2 and V is TRBV5-1; a possible D gene is TRBD1 (6 bases). Between the trimmed V and J ends, which lost 4 bases and 5 bases, there was a span of 15 bases. This CDR3 is built from 14 residues. From germline, CDR1 is SGHRS and CDR2 YFSETQ. The CDR3 region is CASSPVGAGYGYTF. CDR3 bases: TGCGCCAGCAGCCCGGTGGGGGCGGGTTATGGCTACACCTTC.

The rearrangement links TRBV7-3 to TRBJ2-1, with 7 bases that match TRBD1. The CDR3 totals 13 residues. Germline values: CDR1 SGHTA, CDR2 FQGTGA. Trimming removed 5 bases from V and 7 bases from J; junction bases left unmatched: 5. CDR3 protein: CASSRQGGNEQFF. The DNA of the CDR3 is TGTGCCAGCAGCCGACAGGGTGGAAATGAGCAGTTCTTC.

This sequence joins TRBV9 and TRBJ2-7; 8 bases line up with TRBD1. The CDR3 runs 13 residues. After removal of 2 bases from V and 6 bases from J, the junction contained 4 bases not matched to a gene. Germline V gives CDR1 SGDLS, CDR2 YYNGEE. CDR3 region: CASSVGQGGEQYV. CDR3 DNA sequence: TGTGCCAGCAGCGTCGGACAGGGCGGCGAGCAGTACGTC.

This chain links TRBV5-1 with TRBJ1-4, with TRBD1 identical over 10 bases. Germline V gene data show CDR1 as SGHRS and CDR2 as YFSETQ. Unmatched junction bases numbered 2, after V lost 4 bases and J lost 5 bases. The CDR3 length is 14 residues. As DNA, the CDR3 is TGCGCCAGCAGCCAGGGACAGGGGAATGAAAAACTGTTTTTT. Protein: CASSQGQGNEKLFF.

V gene TRBV6-5 combines with J gene TRBJ1-1, with D uncertain. The V gene lost 5 bases and the J gene lost 0 bases, with 10 bases spanning the gap. The CDR3 runs 14 residues. Germline loops: CDR1 MNHEY, CDR2 SVGAGI. The CDR3 DNA reads TGTGCCAGCAGTAGCTATCGGGTGAACACTGAAGCTTTCTTT. Protein product: CASSSYRVNTEAFF.